Below, one TCR beta chain is given with its context. These data are taken from a study of blood T cells in healthy people across ages. The ends were cut back, 0 bases at V and 11 bases at J, with 25 bases in the middle. Germline V gene sequence: CDR1 DFQATT, CDR2 SNEGSKA (reference sequence). The CDR3 loop spans 16 amino acids. For the second PCR, which ran for about 7 to 11 cycles, a sample-barcoded 5' primer and a J-beta primer mix were used. TCRdb fed the 5' RACE reads into MiXCR, producing one record per CDR3 protein. The sample gives approximately 360,000 distinct CDR3 sequences, about 55% of which show up once; 51% is in the top ten.

The TCR sequence derives from a man in his sixties in good health. The specimen sequenced was blood. The chain joins TRBV20-1 to TRBJ2-5, with TRBD1 as a possible D gene (6 bases). CDR3 protein: CSARDLGTYLYNEQYF. CDR3 DNA sequence: TGCAGTGCTAGAGACCTGGGGACATATCTTTACAATGAGCAGTACTTC.